The rows below give T cell receptor beta chains drawn from one sample of a study of T-cell reconstitution after alpha-beta-depleted transplantation in children. TCRdb processed the PCR reads anew with MiXCR; each CDR3 protein has one entry. The table includes about 460,000 distinct CDR3 sequences, 9.5% to 12% detected once. Material: PBMCs, mostly from graft donor cells, obtained 180 days after TCRalphabeta/CD19-depleted stem cell transplant. These receptor sequences come from a female patient aged 2 to 10 who had a stem cell transplant for aplastic anemia, so the T cells may come from the graft donor. Both conserved end residues are part of each CDR3. Fields, in order: J gene, clone size, D gene, V gene, CDR3 protein, CDR3 DNA. The D gene is left open where the match is weak. The size of a clone is reported for some rows only, either as once, few or many, or as a class for expanded clones.

j_call: TRBJ1-1; clone_size: few; d_call: .; v_call: TRBV6-1; cdr3_aa: CASSQDMGLNTEAFF; cdr3_nt: TGTGCCAGCAGCCAGGACATGGGGTTGAACACTGAAGCTTTCTTT
j_call: TRBJ2-6; clone_size: few; d_call: TRBD1; v_call: TRBV28; cdr3_aa: CAISSWTGNTGANVLTF; cdr3_nt: TGTGCCATCTCCTCCTGGACAGGGAACACTGGGGCCAACGTCCTGACTTTC
j_call: TRBJ1-1; clone_size: few; d_call: .; v_call: TRBV15; cdr3_aa: CATSRDILNTEAFF; cdr3_nt: TGTGCCACCAGCAGAGATATCCTGAACACTGAAGCTTTCTTT
j_call: TRBJ1-2; clone_size: .; d_call: .; v_call: TRBV7-6; cdr3_aa: CASTPVGGASYGYTF; cdr3_nt: TGTGCCAGCACCCCGGTTGGGGGGGCGAGCTATGGCTACACCTTC
j_call: TRBJ2-5; clone_size: few; d_call: TRBD2; v_call: TRBV7-2; cdr3_aa: CASVPPRTSLETQYF; cdr3_nt: TGTGCCAGCGTACCTCCCCGGACTAGCCTAGAGACCCAGTACTTC
j_call: TRBJ2-5; clone_size: many; d_call: .; v_call: TRBV4-3; cdr3_aa: CASSQGEGGTQYF; cdr3_nt: TGCGCCAGCAGCCAAGGGGAGGGGGGGACCCAGTACTTC
j_call: TRBJ2-3; clone_size: .; d_call: .; v_call: TRBV12-3/TRBV12-4; cdr3_aa: CASSQMGPDTQYF; cdr3_nt: TGTGCCAGCAGTCAAATGGGCCCAGATACGCAGTATTTT
j_call: TRBJ1-5; clone_size: few; d_call: TRBD1; v_call: TRBV10-3; cdr3_aa: CAISVGQSRPQHF; cdr3_nt: TGTGCCATCAGTGTGGGACAGTCAAGGCCCCAGCATTTT
j_call: TRBJ2-1; clone_size: many; d_call: TRBD2; v_call: TRBV3-1; cdr3_aa: CASSQSQLAGVPSEQFF; cdr3_nt: TGTGCCAGCAGCCAAAGTCAACTAGCGGGAGTGCCTAGTGAGCAGTTCTTC
j_call: TRBJ2-1; clone_size: few; d_call: .; v_call: TRBV11-1; cdr3_aa: CASSLPHGAEDSYNEQFF; cdr3_nt: TGTGCCAGCAGCTTACCCCACGGGGCGGAGGACTCCTACAATGAGCAGTTCTTC
j_call: TRBJ2-1; clone_size: many; d_call: TRBD1; v_call: TRBV7-2; cdr3_aa: CASSFRDRGPREQFF; cdr3_nt: TGTGCCAGCAGCTTTCGGGACAGGGGCCCCCGTGAGCAGTTCTTC
j_call: TRBJ2-2; clone_size: few; d_call: TRBD1; v_call: TRBV2; cdr3_aa: CASSGPRQGRKVGELFF; cdr3_nt: TGTGCCAGCAGTGGACCCCGACAGGGTCGTAAAGTCGGGGAGCTGTTTTTT
j_call: TRBJ2-1; clone_size: few; d_call: TRBD1; v_call: TRBV28; cdr3_aa: CASSSIGQGGNEQFF; cdr3_nt: TGTGCCAGCAGTTCAATCGGACAGGGGGGAAATGAGCAGTTCTTC
j_call: TRBJ2-2; clone_size: .; d_call: TRBD2; v_call: TRBV11-3; cdr3_aa: CASSSLAGDTGELFF; cdr3_nt: TGTGCCAGCAGCTCCTTAGCGGGAGACACCGGGGAGCTGTTTTTT
j_call: TRBJ2-1; clone_size: few; d_call: .; v_call: TRBV9; cdr3_aa: CASSGLGGSYNEQFF; cdr3_nt: TGTGCCAGCAGCGGTCTCGGCGGCTCCTACAATGAGCAGTTCTTC
j_call: TRBJ1-2; clone_size: few; d_call: TRBD1; v_call: TRBV28; cdr3_aa: CASSPGGQGRGYTF; cdr3_nt: TGTGCCAGCAGCCCAGGAGGACAGGGGCGAGGCTACACCTTC
j_call: TRBJ1-1; clone_size: many; d_call: .; v_call: TRBV24-1; cdr3_aa: CATSALGGTEAFF; cdr3_nt: TGTGCCACCAGTGCTCTCGGGGGCACTGAAGCTTTCTTT
j_call: TRBJ2-4; clone_size: few; d_call: .; v_call: TRBV9; cdr3_aa: CASSVAPRTGDIQYF; cdr3_nt: TGTGCCAGCAGCGTAGCCCCTCGAACTGGGGACATTCAGTACTTC
j_call: TRBJ2-7; clone_size: .; d_call: .; v_call: TRBV29-1; cdr3_aa: CSIPGEDSYEQYF; cdr3_nt: TGCAGCATCCCCGGAGAGGATTCCTACGAGCAGTACTTC
j_call: TRBJ1-5; clone_size: few; d_call: .; v_call: TRBV20-1; cdr3_aa: CSARAGASGNQPQHF; cdr3_nt: TGCAGTGCTAGAGCGGGGGCCTCGGGCAATCAGCCCCAGCATTTT
j_call: TRBJ2-7; clone_size: .; d_call: .; v_call: TRBV2; cdr3_aa: CASSDPSPYEQYF; cdr3_nt: TGTGCCAGCAGTGATCCCAGCCCCTACGAGCAGTACTTC
j_call: TRBJ1-1; clone_size: few; d_call: .; v_call: TRBV20-1; cdr3_aa: CSATPGPRMNTEAFF; cdr3_nt: TGCAGTGCTACCCCGGGACCGCGAATGAACACTGAAGCTTTCTTT
j_call: TRBJ2-3; clone_size: few; d_call: .; v_call: TRBV5-1; cdr3_aa: CASCEAGTDTQYF; cdr3_nt: TGCGCCAGCTGCGAAGCGGGCACAGATACGCAGTATTTT
j_call: TRBJ2-1; clone_size: few; d_call: .; v_call: TRBV7-2; cdr3_aa: CASSKRGAHSYNEQFF; cdr3_nt: TGTGCCAGCAGCAAGAGGGGCGCTCACTCCTACAATGAGCAGTTCTTC
j_call: TRBJ2-4; clone_size: few; d_call: TRBD2; v_call: TRBV29-1; cdr3_aa: CSVRDGRGIAKNIQYF; cdr3_nt: TGCAGTGTCCGGGACGGGAGGGGTATCGCCAAAAACATTCAGTACTTC
j_call: TRBJ2-1; clone_size: few; d_call: TRBD2; v_call: TRBV20-1; cdr3_aa: CSARPSGRGGEQFF; cdr3_nt: TGCAGTGCTAGACCTAGCGGGAGGGGTGGAGAGCAGTTCTTC
j_call: TRBJ2-1; clone_size: .; d_call: .; v_call: TRBV25-1; cdr3_aa: CTSSELGGRSYNEQFF; cdr3_nt: TGTACCAGCAGTGAGTTAGGCGGTCGCTCCTACAATGAGCAGTTCTTC
j_call: TRBJ1-1; clone_size: few; d_call: .; v_call: TRBV28; cdr3_aa: CASSSHTNTEAFF; cdr3_nt: TGTGCCAGCAGTTCCCACACGAACACTGAAGCTTTCTTT
j_call: TRBJ2-1; clone_size: .; d_call: .; v_call: TRBV6-2/TRBV6-3; cdr3_aa: CASTPGDEQFF; cdr3_nt: TGTGCCAGCACCCCCGGCGATGAGCAGTTCTTC
j_call: TRBJ2-1; clone_size: .; d_call: .; v_call: TRBV10-3; cdr3_aa: CAISAQHAGNEQFF; cdr3_nt: TGTGCCATCAGTGCACAGCATGCAGGGAATGAGCAGTTCTTC
j_call: TRBJ2-3; clone_size: many; d_call: TRBD2; v_call: TRBV10-3; cdr3_aa: CAISGGLADTQYF; cdr3_nt: TGTGCCATCAGTGGGGGACTAGCAGATACGCAGTATTTT
j_call: TRBJ2-5; clone_size: few; d_call: .; v_call: TRBV28; cdr3_aa: CASREGSQETQYF; cdr3_nt: TGTGCCAGCAGAGAGGGCAGCCAAGAGACCCAGTACTTC
j_call: TRBJ2-1; clone_size: .; d_call: .; v_call: TRBV20-1; cdr3_aa: CSASRVTNEQFF; cdr3_nt: TGCAGTGCGTCTAGAGTAACGAATGAGCAGTTCTTC
j_call: TRBJ1-2; clone_size: .; d_call: .; v_call: TRBV27; cdr3_aa: CASSLLTAGPADGYTF; cdr3_nt: TGTGCCAGCAGTTTATTGACCGCGGGGCCGGCGGATGGCTACACCTTC
j_call: TRBJ1-2; clone_size: .; d_call: TRBD1; v_call: TRBV7-2; cdr3_aa: CASSWWRDRDSNYGYTF; cdr3_nt: TGTGCCAGCAGCTGGTGGCGGGACAGAGATTCTAACTATGGCTACACCTTC
j_call: TRBJ2-3; clone_size: .; d_call: .; v_call: TRBV19; cdr3_aa: CASTSGARGTDTQYF; cdr3_nt: TGTGCCAGTACCTCTGGCGCTAGAGGCACAGATACGCAGTATTTT
j_call: TRBJ2-7; clone_size: many; d_call: .; v_call: TRBV29-1; cdr3_aa: CSAQPLLAAPDEQYF; cdr3_nt: TGCAGCGCCCAACCACTACTAGCCGCGCCGGACGAGCAGTACTTC
j_call: TRBJ2-3; clone_size: .; d_call: TRBD2; v_call: TRBV27; cdr3_aa: CASSFPRTGTSLDTQYF; cdr3_nt: TGTGCCAGCAGTTTTCCCCGGACCGGGACTAGTTTAGATACGCAGTATTTT
j_call: TRBJ1-5; clone_size: few; d_call: TRBD1; v_call: TRBV12-3/TRBV12-4; cdr3_aa: CASSSRQGGQPQHF; cdr3_nt: TGTGCCAGCAGTTCTCGACAGGGCGGCCAGCCCCAGCATTTT
j_call: TRBJ1-1; clone_size: .; d_call: .; v_call: TRBV3-1; cdr3_aa: CASSQDHKGRSSEAFF; cdr3_nt: TGTGCCAGCAGCCAAGATCATAAGGGGAGAAGCTCTGAAGCTTTCTTT
j_call: TRBJ2-1; clone_size: few; d_call: .; v_call: TRBV6-5; cdr3_aa: CASSYSRGYNEQFF; cdr3_nt: TGTGCCAGCAGTTACTCGAGGGGTTACAATGAGCAGTTCTTC
j_call: TRBJ2-7; clone_size: many; d_call: TRBD1; v_call: TRBV12-3/TRBV12-4; cdr3_aa: CASSPGTGLSYEQYF; cdr3_nt: TGTGCCAGCAGTCCCGGGACAGGACTATCCTACGAGCAGTACTTC
j_call: TRBJ2-5; clone_size: .; d_call: .; v_call: TRBV9; cdr3_aa: CASSPRPGALQETQYF; cdr3_nt: TGTGCCAGCAGCCCCCGGCCGGGGGCCCTCCAAGAGACCCAGTACTTC
j_call: TRBJ1-5; clone_size: .; d_call: TRBD1; v_call: TRBV6-2/TRBV6-3; cdr3_aa: CASSYGRGQPQHF; cdr3_nt: TGTGCCAGCAGTTATGGCAGGGGGCAGCCCCAGCATTTT
j_call: TRBJ1-5; clone_size: .; d_call: .; v_call: TRBV6-6; cdr3_aa: CATRDRPNQPQHF; cdr3_nt: TGTGCCACAAGAGACAGGCCTAATCAGCCCCAGCATTTT
j_call: TRBJ1-2; clone_size: few; d_call: .; v_call: TRBV29-1; cdr3_aa: CSTNGLGGYTF; cdr3_nt: TGCAGCACGAACGGGCTTGGGGGCTACACCTTC
j_call: TRBJ1-1; clone_size: few; d_call: .; v_call: TRBV12-3/TRBV12-4; cdr3_aa: CASSFEHPGTEAFF; cdr3_nt: TGTGCCAGCAGTTTCGAACACCCGGGCACTGAAGCTTTCTTT
j_call: TRBJ2-1; clone_size: many; d_call: .; v_call: TRBV16; cdr3_aa: CASSQSRGRNEQFF; cdr3_nt: TGTGCCAGCAGCCAATCGCGGGGTAGAAATGAGCAGTTCTTC
j_call: TRBJ1-2; clone_size: .; d_call: TRBD1; v_call: TRBV28; cdr3_aa: CASSSPRTGGYGYTF; cdr3_nt: TGTGCCAGCAGTTCCCCCCGGACAGGGGGCTATGGCTACACCTTC
j_call: TRBJ1-2; clone_size: many; d_call: .; v_call: TRBV20-1; cdr3_aa: CSPAGQSYGYTF; cdr3_nt: TGCAGCCCCGCGGGACAAAGCTATGGCTACACCTTC
j_call: TRBJ2-7; clone_size: .; d_call: .; v_call: TRBV20-1; cdr3_aa: CSARDGGSYEQYF; cdr3_nt: TGCAGTGCTAGGGATGGAGGATCCTACGAGCAGTACTTC
j_call: TRBJ1-2; clone_size: .; d_call: .; v_call: TRBV12-3/TRBV12-4; cdr3_aa: CASSPNKPSGYTF; cdr3_nt: TGTGCCAGCAGTCCCAACAAACCCTCTGGCTACACCTTC
j_call: TRBJ2-4; clone_size: few; d_call: TRBD2; v_call: TRBV10-3; cdr3_aa: CAISDITREGIQYF; cdr3_nt: TGTGCCATCAGTGACATTACGCGGGAGGGCATTCAGTACTTC
j_call: TRBJ2-5; clone_size: .; d_call: .; v_call: TRBV4-2; cdr3_aa: CASSQDLIKTQYF; cdr3_nt: TGTGCCAGCAGCCAAGATCTTATAAAGACCCAGTACTTC
j_call: TRBJ2-7; clone_size: few; d_call: .; v_call: TRBV28; cdr3_aa: CASASYEQYF; cdr3_nt: TGTGCCAGCGCCTCCTACGAGCAGTACTTC
j_call: TRBJ2-5; clone_size: .; d_call: .; v_call: TRBV6-5; cdr3_aa: CATPLSGLIF; cdr3_nt: TGTGCCACCCCCCTTTCGGGCTTAATCTTC
j_call: TRBJ2-1; clone_size: few; d_call: .; v_call: TRBV29-1; cdr3_aa: CSVEGLLAYEQFF; cdr3_nt: TGCAGCGTTGAAGGGCTACTGGCATATGAGCAGTTCTTC
j_call: TRBJ2-1; clone_size: few; d_call: TRBD1; v_call: TRBV7-9; cdr3_aa: CASSPPGQGHNEQFF; cdr3_nt: TGTGCCAGCAGCCCCCCGGGACAGGGTCACAATGAGCAGTTCTTC